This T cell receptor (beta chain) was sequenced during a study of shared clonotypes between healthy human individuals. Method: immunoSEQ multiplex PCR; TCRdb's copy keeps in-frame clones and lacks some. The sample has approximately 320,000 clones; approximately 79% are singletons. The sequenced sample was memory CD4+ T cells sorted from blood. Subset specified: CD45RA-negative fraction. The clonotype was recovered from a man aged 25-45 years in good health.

The CDR3 is CASRPGHGNYEQYF. The CDR3 DNA reads TGCGCCAGCAGACCGGGACACGGAAACTACGAGCAGTACTTC. V is TRBV5-1 and J is TRBJ2-7, with a possible D match to TRBD1 (6 bases). Trimming stripped 5 bases from V and 3 bases from J, with 15 bases between. The CDR3 loop spans 14 amino acids. From germline, CDR1 is SGHRS and CDR2 YFSETQ.